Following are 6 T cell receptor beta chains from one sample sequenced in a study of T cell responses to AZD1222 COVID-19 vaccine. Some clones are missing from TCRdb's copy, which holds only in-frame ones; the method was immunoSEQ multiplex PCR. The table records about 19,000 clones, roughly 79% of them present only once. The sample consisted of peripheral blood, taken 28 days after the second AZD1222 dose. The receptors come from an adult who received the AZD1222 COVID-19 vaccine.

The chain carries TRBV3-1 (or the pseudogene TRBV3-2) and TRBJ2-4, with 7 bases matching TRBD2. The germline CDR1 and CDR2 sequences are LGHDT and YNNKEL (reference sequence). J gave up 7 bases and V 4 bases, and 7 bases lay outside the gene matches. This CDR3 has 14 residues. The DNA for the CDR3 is TGTGCCAGCAGCCCCAGCGGGATCGGTAACATTCAGTACTTC. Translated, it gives CASSPSGIGNIQYF.

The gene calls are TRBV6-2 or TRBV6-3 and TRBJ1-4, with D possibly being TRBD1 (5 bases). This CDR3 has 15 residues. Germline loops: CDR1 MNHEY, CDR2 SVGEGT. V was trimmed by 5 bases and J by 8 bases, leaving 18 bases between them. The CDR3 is CASSDALGVGEKLFF. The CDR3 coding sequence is TGTGCCAGCAGTGACGCGCTGGGGGTCGGCGAAAAACTGTTTTTT.

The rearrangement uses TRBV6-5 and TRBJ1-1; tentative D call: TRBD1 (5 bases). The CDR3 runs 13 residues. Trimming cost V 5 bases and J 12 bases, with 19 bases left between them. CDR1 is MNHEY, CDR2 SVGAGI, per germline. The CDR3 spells CASSQIEGMGTFF. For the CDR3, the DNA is TGTGCCAGCAGTCAAATTGAGGGGATGGGGACTTTCTTT.

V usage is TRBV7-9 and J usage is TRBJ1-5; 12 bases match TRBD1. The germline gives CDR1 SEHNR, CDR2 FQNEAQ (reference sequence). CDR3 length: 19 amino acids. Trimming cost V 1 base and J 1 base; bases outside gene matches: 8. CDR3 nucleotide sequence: TGTGCCAGCAGCTTAGGGGTCGGGACAGGGGGCCTGAGCAATCAGCCCCAGCATTTT. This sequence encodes CASSLGVGTGGLSNQPQHF.

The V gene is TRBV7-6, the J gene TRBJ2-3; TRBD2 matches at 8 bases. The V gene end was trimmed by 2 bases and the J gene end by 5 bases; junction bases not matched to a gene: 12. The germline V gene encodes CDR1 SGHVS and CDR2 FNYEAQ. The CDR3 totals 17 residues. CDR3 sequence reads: CASSLSVSGRFKDTQYF. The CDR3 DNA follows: TGTGCCAGCAGCTTAAGTGTGAGCGGGAGATTTAAAGATACGCAGTATTTT.

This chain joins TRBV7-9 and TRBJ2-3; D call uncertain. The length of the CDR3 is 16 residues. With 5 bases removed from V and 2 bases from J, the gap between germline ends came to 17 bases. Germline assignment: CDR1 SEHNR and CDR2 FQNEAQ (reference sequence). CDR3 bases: TGTGCCAGCAGCCGAAGCCCTAAAGGTAACACAGATACGCAGTATTTT. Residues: CASSRSPKGNTDTQYF. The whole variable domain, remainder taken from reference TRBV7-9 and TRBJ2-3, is DTGVSQNPRHKITKRGQNVTFRCDPISEHNRLYWYRQTLGQGPEFLTYFQNEAQLEKSRLLSDRFSAERPKGSFSTLEIQRTEQGDSAMYLCASSRSPKGNTDTQYFGPGTRLTVL.